These 20 T cell receptor beta chains share one sample of origin, sequenced in a study of blood T cells in healthy people across ages. A second PCR, run for roughly 7 to 12 cycles, used a sample-barcoded 5' primer plus a J-beta primer mix. Using its own MiXCR run on the 5' RACE reads, TCRdb lists one record per CDR3 protein. The repertoire includes about 930,000 distinct CDR3 sequences, 29% of them detected once, and 10% to 13% sits in the top ten. The same sample was also used in a study of T cells of mothers and their children.

The sequencing input was blood. These receptors all stem from a woman between 35 and 50 years old in good health.

This clonotype came up a few times. The chain joins TRBV29-1 to TRBJ2-2; TRBD1 matches 7 bases. In germline, CDR1 is SQVTM, CDR2 ANQGSEA. The V and J ends lost 6 bases and 0 bases, in that order; junction bases with no gene match: 10. The CDR3 extends over 16 amino acids. CDR3 DNA sequence: TGCAGCGTGACCCGGGACAGAAGTCCGAACACCGGGGAGCTGTTTTTT. This sequence encodes CSVTRDRSPNTGELFF.

V gene TRBV7-8 combines with J gene TRBJ1-6; D unresolved. The V gene's germline CDR1 is SGHVS and CDR2 FQNEAQ. CDR3 size: 16 residues. V was shortened by 0 bases and J by 5 bases, with 11 bases between the two germline ends. DNA of the CDR3: TGTGCCAGCAGCTTAGCGAGGACGGGAGATAATTCACCCCTCCACTTT. Translation: CASSLARTGDNSPLHF.

This clonotype was counted a few times. J is TRBJ1-2 and V is TRBV29-1; D gene unclear. In germline, CDR1 is SQVTM, CDR2 ANQGSEA. Trimming removed 3 bases at V and 6 bases at J, with 8 bases between. The CDR3 runs to 11 residues. The CDR3 DNA reads TGCAGCGTTGATGGACGGGATGGCTACACCTTC. Encoded protein: CSVDGRDGYTF.

The CDR3 is CASSPDRTNYGYTF. The CDR3 bases are TGTGCCAGTAGCCCGGACAGGACTAACTATGGCTACACCTTC. J is TRBJ1-2 and V is TRBV11-2; 7 nucleotides align to TRBD1. This CDR3 has 14 amino acids. The V segment lost 9 bases and the J segment 0 bases; nucleotides outside the gene matches: 7. The germline V gene has CDR1 SGHAT and CDR2 FQNNGV.

The DNA for the CDR3 is TGTGCCAGCGCGCCTGATGGGACAGGGAACTACGAGCAGTACTTC. Encoded protein: CASAPDGTGNYEQYF. This chain links TRBV6-4 with TRBJ2-7; 9 nucleotides line up with TRBD1. V gave up 8 bases and J gave up 3 bases; unmatched junction bases: 11. Germline V lookup: CDR1 MRHNA, CDR2 SNTAGT. This CDR3 has 15 amino acids.

In regard to this clonotype: A much larger clone differs by one base, so this may be a read error. The chain carries TRBV25-1 and TRBJ1-4; TRBD1 matches 7 bases. Losses at the gene ends were 4 bases for V and 0 bases for J; bases not matched to a gene: 11. CDR3 size: 18 residues. CDR1 and CDR2 (germline): MGHDK, SYGVNS. This CDR3 reads CASSARDSRFATNEKLFF. CDR3 sequence (DNA): TGTGCCAGCAGTGCCCGGGACAGCCGGTTTGCAACTAATGAAAAACTGTTTTTT.

This clonotype has more than one count but fewer than ten. This chain connects TRBV6-6 to TRBJ1-2; 7 bases map to TRBD1. Trimming at V came to 7 bases and at J to 0 bases, leaving 8 bases not matched to a gene. The CDR3 has 15 amino acids. Germline V gives CDR1 MNHNY, CDR2 SVGAGI (reference sequence). CDR3 sequence (DNA): TGTGCCAGCAACCCGAGGGACAGCCCTAACTATGGCTACACCTTC. Translation gives CASNPRDSPNYGYTF.

A few counts support this clonotype. The chain recombines TRBV6-5 with TRBJ1-1; no definite D call. Trimming shortened V by 6 bases and J by 0 bases, and 8 bases separated the two germline ends. In germline, CDR1 is MNHEY, CDR2 SVGAGI. The CDR3 consists of 13 residues. The CDR3 DNA reads as TGTGCCAGCAGACCGCACCTGAACACTGAAGCTTTCTTT. This translates into CASRPHLNTEAFF.

This clonotype has just a few counts. The J gene is TRBJ1-5, the V gene TRBV7-2, with D uncertain. This CDR3 has 14 amino acids. Germline V gene lookup returns CDR1 SGHTA and CDR2 FQGNSA. V was shortened by 1 base and J by 4 bases, with 8 bases between the two germline ends. CDR3 sequence: CASSLDQTNQPQHF. CDR3 nucleotides: TGTGCCAGCAGCTTAGACCAGACAAATCAGCCCCAGCATTTT.

This clonotype has more than one count but fewer than ten. The chain combines TRBV7-9 with TRBJ2-1; D remains unclear. Looked up from germline, CDR1 is SEHNR and CDR2 is FQNEAQ (reference sequence). V shed 5 bases and J shed 3 bases, with 11 bases lying between them. CDR3 length: 14 residues. The CDR3 DNA is TGTGCCAGCAGCCCAGAACTAAACTACAATGAGCAGTTCTTC. Its translation is CASSPELNYNEQFF.

This clonotype was seen many times. The J gene is TRBJ2-1, the V gene TRBV2; no clear D gene. The germline V gene has CDR1 SNHLY and CDR2 FYNNEI. V was trimmed by 6 bases and J by 7 bases, leaving 10 bases between them. The CDR3 loop spans 12 amino acids. CDR3 amino acids: CASRSLVNEQFF. The CDR3 nucleotides read TGTGCCAGCAGATCCTTAGTAAATGAGCAGTTCTTC.

This sequence joins TRBV5-6 and TRBJ2-1; 14 positions match TRBD2. This CDR3 spans 17 amino acids. Trimming removed 4 bases from V and 3 bases from J; junction bases left unmatched: 6. Germline V CDR1 and CDR2: SGHDT, YYEEEE. The CDR3 bases are TGTGCCAGCAGCCAGCCTGGGACTAGCGGGGGCTACAATGAGCAGTTCTTC. Its protein is CASSQPGTSGGYNEQFF.

Many counts were recorded for this clonotype. V gene TRBV4-2 combines with J gene TRBJ2-1, with 12 nucleotides matching TRBD2. Germline V gene data show CDR1 as LGHNA and CDR2 as YNFKEQ. The J segment lost 6 bases and the V segment lost 0 bases, leaving 0 bases of the junction unmatched. This CDR3 is 15 amino acids long. CDR3 protein: CASSQETSGGNEQFF. The CDR3 DNA follows: TGTGCCAGCAGCCAAGAGACTAGCGGGGGCAATGAGCAGTTCTTC.

This sequence joins TRBV7-2 and TRBJ2-5, with 10 bases identical to TRBD2. The junction had 6 bases not matched to a gene; V was cut back by 1 base and J by 4 bases. CDR1 is SGHTA, CDR2 FQGNSA, per germline. The CDR3 covers 16 residues. DNA for the CDR3: TGTGCCAGCAGCTTAGTAGGTAGCGGGGGGCTAGAGACCCAGTACTTC. Protein product: CASSLVGSGGLETQYF.

The chain combines TRBV11-2 with TRBJ2-4; 15 nucleotides match TRBD2. The CDR3 loop spans 18 amino acids. The J segment lost 13 bases and the V segment lost 4 bases, leaving 17 bases of the junction unmatched. The germline V gene encodes CDR1 SGHAT and CDR2 FQNNGV. The CDR3 loop is CASSSRTSGGATYNEQYF. In nucleotides, the CDR3 is TGTGCCAGCAGCTCGCGGACTAGCGGGGGGGCCACTTACAATGAGCAGTACTTC.

This clonotype was seen more than once but under ten times. The V gene is TRBV2, the J gene TRBJ2-7; weak D call: TRBD1 (6 bases). This CDR3 region has 12 residues. CDR1 and CDR2 from the germline V gene are SNHLY and FYNNEI. Trimming cost V 8 bases and J 2 bases, with 10 bases left between them. DNA for the CDR3: TGTGCCAGCGCAGGGGCCCCCTACGAGCAGTACTTC. Protein: CASAGAPYEQYF. Drawing the rest from reference TRBV2 and TRBJ2-7, the complete variable domain is EPEVTQTPSHQVTQMGQEVILRCVPISNHLYFYWYRQILGQKVEFLVSFYNNEISEKSEIFDDQFSVERPDGSNFTLKIRSTKLEDSAMYFCASAGAPYEQYFGPGTRLTVT.

This clonotype was seen at least ten times. The chain is built from TRBV20-1 and TRBJ1-5, with unresolved D. V lost 5 bases, J lost 0 bases, and 20 bases lay in between. From germline, CDR1 is DFQATT and CDR2 SNEGSKA (reference sequence). This CDR3 spans 17 amino acids. CDR3 residues: CSAPLGGVAYSNQPQHF. The CDR3, as DNA: TGCAGTGCTCCTCTGGGAGGAGTAGCCTATAGCAATCAGCCCCAGCATTTT.

About this clonotype itself: A much larger clone lies a single base off, so this may be a read error. The chain has TRBV7-9 and TRBJ2-1; 9 bases are shared with TRBD2. Germline lookup yields CDR1 SEHNR and CDR2 FQNEAQ (reference sequence). The V and J ends lost 1 base and 2 bases, in that order; junction bases with no gene match: 3. The CDR3 length is 16 residues. Here the CDR3 DNA reads TGTGCCAGCAGCTTAGAGCGCGGGGGGGCCTACAATGAGCAGTTCTTC. It encodes CASSLERGGAYNEQFF.

Only a few counts were recorded for this clonotype. The V call is TRBV7-2, the J call TRBJ1-6, with D perhaps TRBD1 (5 bases). V shed 4 bases and J shed 14 bases, with 9 bases lying between them. CDR1 is SGHTA, CDR2 FQGNSA, per germline. CDR3 length equals 11 residues. CDR3 coding DNA: TGTGCCAGCAGCTCCAGGGTATCCCTCCACTTT. Its translation: CASSSRVSLHF.

The chain links TRBV19 to TRBJ2-1, with 9 bases matching TRBD1. The CDR3 spans 13 residues. CDR1 and CDR2 (germline): LNHDA, SQIVND (reference sequence). For the CDR3, the DNA is TGTGCTAGTGGACAGGGGAAGTACAATGAGCAGTTCTTC. Protein product: CASGQGKYNEQFF.